These T cell receptor beta chains were read from a single sample in a study of identical twins. TCRdb re-derived calls from the 5' RACE reads in MiXCR, one entry per CDR3 protein. The repertoire includes roughly 570,000 distinct CDR3 sequences, 9.6% of them detected once, and around 3.1% sits in the top ten. These same data were also listed under a study on yellow fever vaccine responses in identical twins.

What was sequenced was PBMCs. These receptors all come from a woman under 30 in good health. Each CDR3 is given with its conserved first and last residue. D genes are given only for firm matches. Clone size is stated in some rows and not others, as once, few, many or a class when expanded.

v_gene	d_gene	len	abundance	j_gene	CDR3aa	CDR3nt
TRBV5-1	.	13	.	TRBJ1-1	CASSSGMNTEAFF	TGCGCCAGCAGCTCCGGGATGAACACTGAAGCTTTCTTT
TRBV7-3	TRBD1	14	few	TRBJ2-7	CASSAQPNRGTAYF	TGTGCCAGCAGCGCGCAGCCCAACAGGGGCACGGCGTACTTC
TRBV10-3	.	14	.	TRBJ2-1	CAISDPSSYNEQFF	TGTGCCATCAGCGATCCGAGCTCCTACAATGAGCAGTTCTTC
TRBV7-2	.	13	many	TRBJ1-6	CASSLRSETPLHF	TGTGCCAGCAGCCTGCGCAGTGAGACACCCCTCCACTTT
TRBV14	.	14	few	TRBJ1-1	CASSQVRTVPEAFF	TGTGCCAGCAGCCAAGTTAGGACCGTTCCTGAAGCTTTCTTT
TRBV20-1	TRBD2	13	.	TRBJ2-3	CSAPLAGTDTQYF	TGCAGTGCTCCCCTAGCGGGCACAGATACGCAGTATTTT
TRBV4-1	TRBD1	13	.	TRBJ2-5	CASRDRVEETQYF	TGCGCCAGCAGGGACAGGGTTGAAGAGACCCAGTACTTC
TRBV20-1	.	14	few	TRBJ1-2	CSARVGSSNYGYTF	TGCAGTGCTCGAGTAGGGTCCTCCAACTATGGCTACACCTTC
TRBV27	TRBD1	17	few	TRBJ1-1	CASSLAGQGRRNAEAFF	TGTGCCAGCAGTTTAGCGGGACAGGGCAGGAGGAACGCTGAAGCTTTCTTT
TRBV24-1	.	15	many	TRBJ2-1	CATSDLTVSYNEQFF	TGTGCCACCAGTGATTTAACGGTCTCCTACAATGAGCAGTTCTTC
TRBV5-6	TRBD2	15	many	TRBJ2-1	CASSHGTSGGNEQFF	TGTGCCAGCAGCCACGGGACTAGCGGGGGCAATGAGCAGTTCTTC
TRBV11-3	TRBD2	15	.	TRBJ2-1	CASSSGATGGNEQFF	TGTGCCAGCAGCTCAGGCGCCACGGGGGGGAATGAGCAGTTCTTC
TRBV27	.	13	.	TRBJ2-7	CASGPGLHYEQYF	TGTGCCAGCGGACCGGGACTGCACTACGAGCAGTACTTC
TRBV7-2	TRBD1	14	many	TRBJ1-2	CASSPGTGAYGYTF	TGTGCCAGCAGCCCCGGGACAGGGGCATATGGCTACACCTTC
TRBV7-2	.	16	many	TRBJ1-5	CASSWAGGRGNQPQHF	TGTGCCAGCAGCTGGGCGGGCGGCCGGGGCAATCAGCCCCAGCATTTT
TRBV6-1	TRBD2	18	many	TRBJ2-2	CASSRGTSGIANTGELFF	TGTGCCAGCAGTCGGGGGACTAGCGGGATTGCGAACACCGGGGAGCTGTTTTTT
TRBV2	TRBD1	16	.	TRBJ2-7	CASRGNPGQGPYEQYF	TGTGCCAGCAGGGGGAATCCGGGACAGGGGCCCTACGAGCAGTACTTC
TRBV5-1	.	15	many	TRBJ2-2	CASSQRGENTGELFF	TGCGCCAGCAGTCAGAGGGGGGAAAACACCGGGGAGCTGTTTTTT
TRBV28	TRBD1	14	many	TRBJ1-1	CASTYRGYLTEAFF	TGTGCCAGCACCTACAGGGGTTACCTCACTGAAGCTTTCTTT
TRBV12-3/TRBV12-4	.	15	.	TRBJ1-5	CASSELRRGNQPQHF	TGTGCCAGCAGCGAACTTCGGAGGGGCAATCAGCCCCAGCATTTT
TRBV21-1	.	18	many	TRBJ2-1	CASSKALCEGVSYNEQFF	TGTGCCAGCAGCAAAGCGCTTTGTGAGGGAGTCTCCTACAATGAGCAGTTCTTC
TRBV4-3	.	12	.	TRBJ1-5	CASSTPPGPQHF	TGCGCCAGCAGCACGCCCCCGGGGCCCCAGCATTTT
TRBV3-1	.	14	.	TRBJ2-7	CASSQNQGGHEQYF	TGTGCCAGCAGCCAAAATCAGGGGGGCCACGAGCAGTACTTC
TRBV6-2/TRBV6-3	TRBD2	18	.	TRBJ2-2	CASSYGSSGPASAGELFF	TGTGCCAGCAGTTACGGGTCTAGCGGCCCTGCGAGCGCCGGGGAGCTGTTTTTT
TRBV3-1	.	14	many	TRBJ2-3	CASSQFAITDTQYF	TGTGCCAGCAGCCAATTCGCGATCACAGATACGCAGTATTTT
TRBV9	.	12	.	TRBJ2-1	CASSAGVGEQFF	TGTGCCAGCAGCGCCGGAGTGGGTGAGCAGTTCTTC
TRBV7-8	.	15	.	TRBJ1-1	CASSLQGWENTEAFF	TGTGCCAGCAGCTTACAGGGATGGGAGAACACTGAAGCTTTCTTT
TRBV5-1	.	15	.	TRBJ2-5	CASSFRQGFQETQYF	TGCGCCAGCAGCTTCAGGCAGGGCTTCCAAGAGACCCAGTACTTC
TRBV20-1	.	13	many	TRBJ2-1	CSASFAGHNEQFF	TGCAGTGCTAGTTTCGCAGGGCACAATGAGCAGTTCTTC
TRBV3-1	.	16	few	TRBJ2-2	CASSQGTQPNTGELFF	TGTGCCAGCAGCCAGGGGACACAACCGAACACCGGGGAGCTGTTTTTT
TRBV4-3	.	13	many	TRBJ2-2	CASSLIPPGELFF	TGCGCCAGCAGCCTTATTCCTCCGGGGGAGCTGTTTTTT
TRBV4-3	.	15	.	TRBJ2-7	CASSQGPSEYYEQYF	TGCGCCAGCAGCCAAGGTCCTAGCGAGTACTACGAGCAGTACTTC
TRBV20-1	TRBD2	14	few	TRBJ2-2	CSAAGGRDTGELFF	TGCAGTGCCGCGGGGGGGCGGGACACCGGGGAGCTGTTTTTT
TRBV5-1	TRBD2	18	few	TRBJ2-3	CASSRSGTSGSITDTQYF	TGCGCCAGCAGCCGATCCGGGACTAGCGGGAGTATAACAGATACGCAGTATTTT
TRBV11-2	TRBD2	19	.	TRBJ2-1	CASSPRGFAGGSIFNEQFF	TGTGCCAGCAGCCCCCGGGGGTTTGCGGGGGGGAGTATCTTCAATGAGCAGTTCTTC
TRBV5-1	.	12	many	TRBJ2-7	CASSANTGTSFF	TGCGCCAGCAGCGCAAATACAGGGACGTCCTTCTTC
TRBV12-3/TRBV12-4	TRBD2	15	.	TRBJ2-7	CASSSTSGNTYEQYF	TGTGCCAGCAGTTCGACTAGCGGGAACACCTACGAGCAGTACTTC
TRBV28	TRBD1	20	once	TRBJ2-2	CASSLSRWGDRVANTGELFF	TGTGCCAGCAGTTTGTCTCGGTGGGGTGACAGGGTTGCGAACACCGGGGAGCTGTTTTTT
TRBV20-1	.	13	many	TRBJ2-1	CSARETGVYEQFF	TGCAGTGCTAGGGAGACAGGAGTCTATGAGCAGTTCTTC
TRBV29-1	.	15	.	TRBJ2-5	CSVESGAGWGETQYF	TGCAGCGTTGAGTCGGGGGCGGGTTGGGGAGAGACCCAGTACTTC
TRBV18	.	12	many	TRBJ2-7	CASSPLADEQYF	TGTGCCAGCTCACCACTCGCAGACGAGCAGTACTTC
TRBV12-3/TRBV12-4	TRBD1	15	many	TRBJ1-4	CASSTRTGEGEKLFF	TGTGCCAGCAGTACCCGGACAGGGGAAGGAGAAAAACTGTTTTTT
TRBV10-3	.	11	many	TRBJ2-5	CAIGYQETQYF	TGTGCCATCGGGTACCAAGAGACCCAGTACTTC
TRBV20-1	TRBD2	16	.	TRBJ2-2	CSARKTSGTNTGELFF	TGCAGTGCTCGAAAGACTAGCGGGACAAACACCGGGGAGCTGTTTTTT
TRBV11-2	.	16	.	TRBJ1-1	CASRRLTGRQNTEAFF	TGTGCCAGCAGACGCCTAACAGGGCGCCAGAACACTGAAGCTTTCTTT
TRBV20-1	.	13	.	TRBJ1-4	CSARGRVGEKLFF	TGCAGTGCTAGAGGCAGGGTCGGTGAAAAACTGTTTTTT
TRBV6-2/TRBV6-3	.	16	.	TRBJ1-1	CASRPSGTVMNTEAFF	TGTGCCAGCAGGCCCTCCGGGACGGTCATGAACACTGAAGCTTTCTTT
TRBV7-9	TRBD2	14	.	TRBJ2-1	CASSRGASGNEQFF	TGTGCCAGCAGCCGTGGGGCTAGCGGTAACGAGCAGTTCTTC